This T cell receptor beta chain was recorded in a study of shared clonotypes between healthy human individuals. In the study overall: Plates per donor: three CD4 naive, three CD4 memory, two CD8 naive, one CD8 memory. General study results and limits: Tissues were not sampled, only blood, and their repertoires likely differ. Inspection by rarefaction showed sorted-subset sequencing to be incomplete despite large depth.

CD8 cells classed as naive were CD45RO-negative and positively selected for CCR7, excluding terminally differentiated effector memory CD45RA+ cells. Points on this clone: What it binds is not known.

Looked up from germline, CDR1 is SEHNR and CDR2 is FQNEAQ (reference sequence). This CDR3 comprises 15 residues. Trimming stripped 0 bases from V and 2 bases from J, with 10 bases between. Genomic DNA of every subset was divided equally among multiple immunoSEQ plates. Produced via immunoSEQ multiplex PCR; TCRdb's table is partial and in-frame only. The sample comprises about 1,900,000 clones, roughly 94% of which are singletons, and less than 1.5% rests with the top ten. Specimen: naive CD8+ T cells sorted from blood. The sequence derives from a man in his late teens or twenties in good health. V gene TRBV7-9 combines with J gene TRBJ1-2; D is unclear. CDR3 DNA: TGTGCCAGCAGCTTAGCGTACGTTTCGAACTATGGCTACACCTTC. It specifies CASSLAYVSNYGYTF.